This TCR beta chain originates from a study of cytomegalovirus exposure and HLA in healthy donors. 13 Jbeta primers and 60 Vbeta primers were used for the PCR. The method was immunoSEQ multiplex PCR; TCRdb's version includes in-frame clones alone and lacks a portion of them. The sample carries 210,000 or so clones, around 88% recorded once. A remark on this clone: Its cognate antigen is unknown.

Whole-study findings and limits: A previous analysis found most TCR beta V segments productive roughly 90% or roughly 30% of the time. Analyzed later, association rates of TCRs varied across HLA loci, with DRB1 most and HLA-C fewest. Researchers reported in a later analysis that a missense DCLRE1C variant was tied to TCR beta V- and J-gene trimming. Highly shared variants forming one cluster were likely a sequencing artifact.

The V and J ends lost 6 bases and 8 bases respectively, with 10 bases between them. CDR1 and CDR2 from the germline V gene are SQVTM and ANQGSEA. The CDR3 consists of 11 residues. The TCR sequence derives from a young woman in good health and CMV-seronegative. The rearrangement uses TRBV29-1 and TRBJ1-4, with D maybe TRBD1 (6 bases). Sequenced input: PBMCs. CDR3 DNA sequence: TGCAGCGTATGGGGGGGCGAAAAACTGTTTTTT. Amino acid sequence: CSVWGGEKLFF.